This T cell receptor beta chain was found in a study of human T cells and chemical hapten exposure. Study details: The sensitizer, 2% DPC, was used on approximately 2 cm by approximately 2 cm of upper inner arm skin. Patients, predominantly female, presented with alopecia areata, totalis or universalis.

Findings and limits, study-wide: Expanded TCRs grouped into significantly more large CDR3 similarity clusters than controls produced.

The J segment lost 0 bases and the V segment lost 6 bases, leaving 19 bases of the junction unmatched. Germline V lookup: CDR1 SNHLY, CDR2 FYNNEI. The CDR3 spans 19 residues. Points on this clonotype: No antigen is known for it.

Authors' processing steps: Counts of TCRs in each sample centred on a median of around 92,000 and extended from roughly 23,000 to 700,000. Via MiXCR, TCRdb re-called the RACE reads, giving one row per CDR3 protein. It is TCRdb's table, rather than the study itself, that gives the V and J calls and clone size. This sample yields fewer than 200,000 distinct CDR3 sequences, of which around 22% are seen a single time; about 7% belongs to the top ten. Time point in this sample: patch test 1, 2 weeks after DPC sensitization. The treatment here: therapeutic diphenylcyclopropenone sensitization with weekly scalp DPC.

The receptor was isolated from a woman aged 50 to 60 with alopecia areata. Some clones in this sample may be carry-over from other donors' samples. This chain links TRBV2 with TRBJ2-7; 8 positions agree with TRBD1. The specimen was whole blood, collected in connection with sensitization to the hapten diphenylcyclopropenone (DPC). The CDR3 DNA follows: TGTGCCAGCAGGCCGTGGGGACAGGCCACCCGAAGTTCCTCCTACGAGCAGTACTTC. It codes for CASRPWGQATRSSSYEQYF.